The 13 T cell receptor beta chains below come from one sample, sequenced in a study of naive and memory T cell subsets. Two oligonucleotides, mixed equimolar, formed the beta constant-region primer covering TRBC1 and TRBC2. Four rounds of PCR amplified the ligated cDNA using nested alpha and beta constant-region primers plus SP2. Each CDR3 protein gets one entry after TCRdb re-called the UMI-ligation and nested PCR reads with MiXCR. This sample has around 130,000 distinct CDR3 sequences; 36% occur once, and the top ten carry roughly 0.86%. Sequencing was carried out using central memory CD4+ T cells from blood. The receptors derive from a human donor in good health.

The gene calls are TRBV5-1 and TRBJ2-2; D is ambiguous. The V end was cut by 4 bases, the J end by 3 bases, with 10 bases between. Germline CDR1 SGHRS, CDR2 YFSETQ. The CDR3 runs to 14 residues. The CDR3 DNA reads as TGCGCCAGCAGCCCCCTGGGGTACACCGGGGAGCTGTTTTTT. Encoded protein: CASSPLGYTGELFF.

This clonotype appeared once. The DNA for the CDR3 is TGCGCCAGCAGCCAGCGACAGGACACTAGCACAGATACGCAGTATTTT. It encodes CASSQRQDTSTDTQYF. This rearrangement joins TRBV4-1 to TRBJ2-3, with D perhaps TRBD1 (6 bases). This CDR3 comprises 16 residues. Trimming removed 3 bases from V and 0 bases from J, with 13 bases in between. Germline CDR1 and CDR2: MGHRA and YSYEKL.

The chain has TRBV7-9 and TRBJ2-3; 8 bases are shared with TRBD1. The CDR3 has 16 amino acids. V lost 4 bases, J lost 5 bases, and 11 bases stayed unmatched. Germline V gene data show CDR1 as SEHNR and CDR2 as FQNEAQ (reference sequence). This CDR3 reads CASSYLGQGLGDTQYF. CDR3 coding DNA: TGTGCCAGCAGCTATCTAGGACAGGGCCTTGGAGATACGCAGTATTTT.

This clonotype was recorded many times. The chain has TRBV20-1 and TRBJ1-5; the match to TRBD1 covers 8 bases. V shed 0 bases and J 7 bases; nucleotides not matched to a gene: 11. This CDR3 spans 16 amino acids. Germline assignment: CDR1 DFQATT and CDR2 SNEGSKA (reference sequence). CDR3 sequence (DNA): TGCAGTGCTAGAGATCCGACAGGGGTCCTACGGCAGCCCCAGCATTTT. Translated: CSARDPTGVLRQPQHF.

The V call is TRBV12-3 or TRBV12-4, the J call TRBJ2-1; no reliable D call. V was pared by 2 bases and J by 5 bases, with 7 bases between. The CDR3 has 13 amino acids. CDR3 sequence (DNA): TGTGCCAGCAGTTTAAACAATAACAATGAGCAGTTCTTC. This codes for CASSLNNNNEQFF.

There are a few counts of this clonotype. This sequence joins TRBV24-1 and TRBJ1-5; TRBD1 is a possible D gene (5 bases). The CDR3 length is 14 residues. Trimming took off 9 bases at V and 2 bases at J, with 13 bases between the two ends. Germline CDR1 KGHDR, CDR2 SFDVKD. The CDR3 nucleotides are TGTGCCACCGGAAGGGGATCGGGCAATCAGCCCCAGCATTTT. This gives the protein CATGRGSGNQPQHF.

The chain is built from TRBV7-9 and TRBJ2-3; TRBD1 matches at 9 bases. Trimming at V came to 3 bases and at J to 3 bases, leaving 1 base not matched to a gene. This CDR3 region has 14 residues. Germline CDR1 reads SEHNR; CDR2 reads FQNEAQ (reference sequence). The CDR3 here is CASSFDRGTDTQYF. CDR3 bases: TGTGCCAGCAGCTTTGACAGGGGGACAGATACGCAGTATTTT.

The J gene is TRBJ1-5, the V gene TRBV5-5; D remains ambiguous. Germline assignment: CDR1 SGHKS and CDR2 YYEKEE (reference sequence). This CDR3 has 12 amino acids. V shed 4 bases and J shed 7 bases, with 9 bases lying between them. The CDR3 is CASSIVDQPQHF. The CDR3 region has the DNA TGTGCCAGCAGCATAGTGGACCAGCCCCAGCATTTT.

The V and J genes are TRBV11-2 and TRBJ2-7; TRBD1 aligns across 7 bases. The V gene end was trimmed by 7 bases and the J gene end by 7 bases; junction bases not matched to a gene: 13. Germline CDR1 and CDR2: SGHAT and FQNNGV. The CDR3 spans 14 residues. CDR3 coding DNA: TGTGCCAGCACCAAGGCGCAAGGGGGCGGAGAGCAGTACTTC. Its protein product is CASTKAQGGGEQYF.

The chain is built from TRBV12-3 or TRBV12-4 and TRBJ2-3; 14 bases agree with TRBD2. The CDR3 has 16 residues. The V segment lost 6 bases and the J segment 3 bases; nucleotides outside the gene matches: 5. Here the CDR3 DNA reads TGTGCCAGCAGCCGGGGGACTAGCGGGAGAACAGATACGCAGTATTTT. This translates into CASSRGTSGRTDTQYF.

The chain recombines TRBV5-1 with TRBJ1-1, with 8 bases matching TRBD1. This CDR3 has 15 residues. The V segment lost 4 bases and the J segment 4 bases; nucleotides outside the gene matches: 9. Germline lookup yields CDR1 SGHRS and CDR2 YFSETQ. CDR3 residues: CASSGGQGLSTEAFF. CDR3 coding DNA: TGCGCCAGCAGCGGTGGACAGGGTTTGAGCACTGAAGCTTTCTTT.

This clonotype was detected ten times or more. The chain carries TRBV15 and TRBJ2-1; the match to TRBD2 covers 9 bases. CDR1 is LNHNV and CDR2 is YYDKDF in the germline V gene (reference sequence). V dropped 4 bases and J dropped 4; count of bases not matched to a gene: 20. The CDR3 is 20 residues long. The CDR3 region has the DNA TGTGCCACCAGCACCCCTTTTTTTGGACTAGCGAGGCGCCATTACAATGAGCAGTTCTTC. Encoded protein: CATSTPFFGLARRHYNEQFF. Using reference TRBV15 and TRBJ2-1 for the parts outside the CDR3, the full variable domain is DAMVIQNPRYQVTQFGKPVTLSCSQTLNHNVMYWYQQKSSQAPKLLFHYYDKDFNNEADTPDNFQSRRPNTSFCFLDIRSPGLGDTAMYLCATSTPFFGLARRHYNEQFFGPGTRLTVL.

The CDR3: CASSNPRATQETQYF. As DNA, the CDR3 is TGTGCCAGCAGCAACCCCCGGGCCACTCAAGAGACCCAGTACTTC. The rearrangement joins TRBV7-9 to TRBJ2-5; D not resolved. V was pared by 5 bases and J by 2 bases, with 15 bases between. This CDR3 comprises 15 residues. Germline loops: CDR1 SEHNR, CDR2 FQNEAQ (reference sequence). The full variable domain, in which reference TRBV7-9 and TRBJ2-5 provide the parts outside the CDR3, is DTGVSQNPRHKITKRGQNVTFRCDPISEHNRLYWYRQTLGQGPEFLTYFQNEAQLEKSRLLSDRFSAERPKGSFSTLEIQRTEQGDSAMYLCASSNPRATQETQYFGPGTRLLVL.